These T cell receptor beta chains were read from a single sample in a study of T cell changes during pregnancy in multiple sclerosis. Measured with immunoSEQ multiplex PCR; TCRdb has only the in-frame clones, and not every one. Among 64,000 or so clones, about 96% were seen once, and the ten largest hold roughly 2.3%. The input for sequencing was CD8+ T cells from peripheral blood mononuclear cells, taken after pregnancy. These receptors were collected from a female donor with multiple sclerosis, enrolled in a pregnancy study. Both conserved end residues are part of each CDR3. The D gene is left open where the match is weak.

V	J	D	length	DNA	CDR3
TRBV19	TRBJ2-7	TRBD2	14	TGTGCCAGTAGCTTACTAGCGGGAGGGTACGAGCAGTACTTC	CASSLLAGGYEQYF
TRBV25-1	TRBJ2-7	TRBD1	13	TGTGCCAGCTCGGACAGGTTCTCCTACGAGCAGTACTTC	CASSDRFSYEQYF
TRBV27	TRBJ1-1	TRBD1	15	TGTGCCAGCAGTCCCGGACAGGGCATCTTGCCCGAAGCTTTCTTT	CASSPGQGILPEAFF
TRBV7-9	TRBJ2-5	-	13	TGTGCCAGCAGCTTGACTGGAGATCGGACCCAGTACTTC	CASSLTGDRTQYF
TRBV11-1	TRBJ2-2	TRBD1	18	TGTGCCAGCAGTCACAACCAAGGACGGACAGGGAAGACCGGGGAGCTGTTTTTT	CASSHNQGRTGKTGELFF
TRBV28	TRBJ2-1	-	11	TGTGCCAGCGGTGCCAGGTCTGAGCAGTTCTTC	CASGARSEQFF
TRBV7-8	TRBJ2-1	-	14	TGTGCCAGCAGCCCCATAGAGGGCCCAGATGAGCAGTTCTTC	CASSPIEGPDEQFF
TRBV27	TRBJ2-7	TRBD2	14	TGTGCCAGCAGTTTAACGGGAGGGTGGTACGAGCAGTACTTC	CASSLTGGWYEQYF
TRBV12-5	TRBJ2-3	-	13	TGTGCTAGTAGACAGGGAGGTACAGATACGCAGTATTTT	CASRQGGTDTQYF
TRBV27	TRBJ1-1	-	11	TGTGCCAGCAGCTCTATCACTGAAGCTTTCTTT	CASSSITEAFF
TRBV5-4	TRBJ2-5	-	13	TGTGCCAGCAGCGCCCGCCATCAGGAGACCCAGTACTTC	CASSARHQETQYF
TRBV28	TRBJ1-4	-	14	TGTGCCAGCAAAACAGGGCCAACTAATGAAAAACTGTTTTTT	CASKTGPTNEKLFF
TRBV2	TRBJ2-1	TRBD2	14	TGTGCCAGCGCGGCCGGGACTAGCGTCCATGTGCAGTTCTTC	CASAAGTSVHVQFF
TRBV27	TRBJ2-1	TRBD2	16	TGTGCCAGCAGCTCAATAGCGGGGCCCTCCTACAATGAGCAGTTCTTC	CASSSIAGPSYNEQFF